This T cell receptor (beta chain) was retrieved from a study of blood T cell repertoires in COVID-19. For the study at large: In each case, the material was cDNA or gDNA derived from T cells, B-cell-depleted T cells, or PBMCs.

Authors' methods: For nucleated cells, counts were estimated from reference gene primer amplification. Assay: immunoSEQ multiplex PCR; the TCRdb copy retains only in-frame clones and omits some. The V and J calls and clone size are taken from that table; D and trimming were inferred from the DNA. The table records 44,000 or so clones, roughly 83% of them present only once. There are 16 residues in the CDR3. Trimming stripped 6 bases from V and 0 bases from J, with 20 bases between. Germline V gives CDR1 SQVTM, CDR2 ANQGSEA. The receptor comes from a man over 45 with active COVID-19. This chain connects TRBV29-1 to TRBJ1-2; D ambiguous. Sequencing input: peripheral blood. The CDR3 DNA follows: TGCAGCGTGAATAGGCAGGATATCCTCCCTAACTATGGCTACACCTTC. It specifies CSVNRQDILPNYGYTF.